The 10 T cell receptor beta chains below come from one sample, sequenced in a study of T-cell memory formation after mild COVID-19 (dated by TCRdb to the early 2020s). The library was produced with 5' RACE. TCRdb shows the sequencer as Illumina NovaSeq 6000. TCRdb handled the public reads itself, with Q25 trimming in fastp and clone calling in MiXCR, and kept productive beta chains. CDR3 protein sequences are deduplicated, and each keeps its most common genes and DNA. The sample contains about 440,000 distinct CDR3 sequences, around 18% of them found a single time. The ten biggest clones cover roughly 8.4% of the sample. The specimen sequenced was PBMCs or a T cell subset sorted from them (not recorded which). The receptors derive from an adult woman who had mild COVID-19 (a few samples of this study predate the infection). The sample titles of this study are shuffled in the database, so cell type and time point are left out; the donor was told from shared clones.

This chain's CDR3 is CASSRTDVRGSGSRNGYTF. The CDR3 DNA reads as TGTGCCAGCAGCCGTACCGACGTGAGGGGATCGGGATCCAGAAATGGCTACACCTTC. The rearrangement joins TRBV3-1 to TRBJ1-2, with a possible D match to TRBD1 (5 bases). This CDR3 has 19 residues. Germline values: CDR1 LGHDT, CDR2 YNNKEL (reference sequence). Trimming left V 4 bases short and J 6 bases short, with 30 bases between.

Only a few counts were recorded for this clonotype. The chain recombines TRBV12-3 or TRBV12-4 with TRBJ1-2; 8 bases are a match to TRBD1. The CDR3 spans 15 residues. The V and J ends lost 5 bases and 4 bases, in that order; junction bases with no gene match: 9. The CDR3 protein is CASSTPQGARYGYTF. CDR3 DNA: TGTGCCAGCAGTACACCTCAGGGGGCGCGCTATGGCTACACCTTC.

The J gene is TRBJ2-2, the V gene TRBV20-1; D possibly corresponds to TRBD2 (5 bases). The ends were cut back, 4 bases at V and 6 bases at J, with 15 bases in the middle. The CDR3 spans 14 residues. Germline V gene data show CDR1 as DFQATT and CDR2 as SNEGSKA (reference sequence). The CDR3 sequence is CSATHPGDAGELFF. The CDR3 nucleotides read TGCAGTGCTACCCACCCCGGGGATGCCGGGGAGCTGTTTTTT.

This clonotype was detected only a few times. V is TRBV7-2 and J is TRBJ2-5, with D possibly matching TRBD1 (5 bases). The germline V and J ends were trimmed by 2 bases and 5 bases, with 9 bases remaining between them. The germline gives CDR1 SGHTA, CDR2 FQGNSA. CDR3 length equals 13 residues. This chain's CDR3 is CASSLSRVETQYF. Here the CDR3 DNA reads TGTGCCAGCAGCTTATCCAGGGTGGAGACCCAGTACTTC. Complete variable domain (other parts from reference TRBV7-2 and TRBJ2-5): GAGVSQSPSNKVTEKGKDVELRCDPISGHTALYWYRQSLGQGLEFLIYFQGNSAPDKSGLPSDRFSAERTGGSVSTLTIQRTQQEDSAVYLCASSLSRVETQYFGPGTRLLVL.

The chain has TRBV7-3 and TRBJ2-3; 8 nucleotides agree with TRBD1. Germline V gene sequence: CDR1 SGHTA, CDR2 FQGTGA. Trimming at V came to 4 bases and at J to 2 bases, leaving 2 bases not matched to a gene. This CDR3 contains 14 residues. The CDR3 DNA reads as TGTGCCAGCAGCTCGACAGGGGTCACAGATACGCAGTATTTT. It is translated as CASSSTGVTDTQYF. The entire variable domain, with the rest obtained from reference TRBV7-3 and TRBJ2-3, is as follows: GAGVSQTPSNKVTEKGKYVELRCDPISGHTALYWYRQSLGQGPEFLIYFQGTGAADDSGLPNDRFFAVRPEGSVSTLKIQRTERGDSAVYLCASSSTGVTDTQYFGPGTRLTVL.

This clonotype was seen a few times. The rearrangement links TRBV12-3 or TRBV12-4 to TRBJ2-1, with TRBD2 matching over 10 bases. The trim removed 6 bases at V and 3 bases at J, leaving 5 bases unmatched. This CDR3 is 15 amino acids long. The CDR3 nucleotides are TGTGCCAGCAGCGAGCGGGAGGGCCTCTACAATGAGCAGTTCTTC. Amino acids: CASSEREGLYNEQFF.

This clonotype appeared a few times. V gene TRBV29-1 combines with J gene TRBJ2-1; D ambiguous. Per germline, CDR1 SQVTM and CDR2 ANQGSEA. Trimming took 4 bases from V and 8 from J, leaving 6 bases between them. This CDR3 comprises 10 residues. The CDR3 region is CSVVGDEQFF. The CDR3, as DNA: TGCAGCGTTGTTGGGGATGAGCAGTTCTTC.

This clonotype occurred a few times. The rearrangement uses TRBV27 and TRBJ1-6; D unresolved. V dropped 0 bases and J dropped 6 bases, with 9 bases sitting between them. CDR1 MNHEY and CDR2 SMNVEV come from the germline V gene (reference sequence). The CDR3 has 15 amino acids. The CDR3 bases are TGTGCCAGCAGTTTATCGAGGACGGTTAATTCACCCCTCCACTTT. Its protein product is CASSLSRTVNSPLHF.

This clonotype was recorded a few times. The chain's CDR3 is CASRPTGNYGYTF. As DNA, the CDR3 is TGCGCCAGCAGGCCTACAGGGAACTATGGCTACACCTTC. V usage is TRBV5-1 and J usage is TRBJ1-2; the D gene is possibly TRBD1 (6 bases). The CDR3 covers 13 residues. CDR1 is SGHRS, CDR2 YFSETQ, per germline. Trimming removed 5 bases from V and 2 bases from J, with 10 bases in between.

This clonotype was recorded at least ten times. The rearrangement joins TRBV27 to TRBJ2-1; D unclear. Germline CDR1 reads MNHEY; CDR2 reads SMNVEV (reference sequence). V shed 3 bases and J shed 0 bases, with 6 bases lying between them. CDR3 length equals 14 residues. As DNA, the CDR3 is TGTGCCAGCAGTTTGGCAAGCTCCTACAATGAGCAGTTCTTC. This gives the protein CASSLASSYNEQFF.